The 23 T cell receptor beta chains below were found in one sample sequenced in a study of tumor-infiltrating lymphocytes in localized non-small cell lung cancer. Profiled with immunoSEQ multiplex PCR; TCRdb holds only in-frame clones, not every one. The sample lists approximately 15,000 clones; approximately 70% were seen once. Sequenced material: lung tumor tissue. These TCRs come from a human donor with non-small cell lung cancer.

V is TRBV30 and J is TRBJ1-5, with a weak D call TRBD1 (6 bases). The CDR3 contains 15 residues. The V end was cut by 0 bases, the J end by 4 bases, with 13 bases between. CDR1 GTSNPN and CDR2 SVGIG come from the germline V gene (reference sequence). This CDR3 is CAWSVRDRQNQPQHF. Here the CDR3 DNA reads TGTGCCTGGAGTGTACGAGACAGGCAAAATCAGCCCCAGCATTTT.

The chain links TRBV11-1 to TRBJ1-1; no firm D call. The V gene lost 5 bases and the J gene lost 1 base, with 17 bases spanning the gap. This CDR3 contains 16 residues. The germline V gene encodes CDR1 SGHAT and CDR2 FQDESV (reference sequence). The DNA of the CDR3 is TGTGCCAGCAGCCCTGGACTCTGGGATGGGAACACTGAAGCTTTCTTT. Its protein is CASSPGLWDGNTEAFF.

The chain uses TRBV28 and TRBJ1-3, with no clear D. V lost 6 bases to trimming and J lost 8 bases, with 20 bases between them. CDR1 and CDR2 (germline): MDHEN, SYDVKM. The CDR3 is 15 amino acids. The CDR3, as DNA: TGTGCCAGCAGAATAGACCGAGCCCTGAGGGACACCATATATTTT. As protein: CASRIDRALRDTIYF.

The chain joins TRBV27 to TRBJ1-2; D gene uncertain. Germline CDR1 is MNHEY and CDR2 is SMNVEV (reference sequence). The V end was cut by 4 bases, the J end by 4 bases, with 10 bases between. This CDR3 is built from 13 residues. As DNA, the CDR3 is TGTGCCAGCAGTTACGGACGGTCCTATGGCTACACCTTC. Its translation is CASSYGRSYGYTF.

This chain connects TRBV11-3 to TRBJ1-3; tentatively, D is TRBD1 (6 bases). This CDR3 spans 15 amino acids. Per the germline V gene, CDR1 is SGHNT and CDR2 is YENEEA. Trimming shortened V by 5 bases and J by 0 bases, and 11 bases separated the two germline ends. CDR3 in amino acids: CASSPGGSSGNTIYF. CDR3 in DNA: TGTGCCAGCAGCCCTGGGGGCTCCTCTGGAAACACCATATATTTT.

This clone was detected a few times. The chain joins TRBV30 to TRBJ1-5; the D is unclear. CDR1 GTSNPN and CDR2 SVGIG come from the germline V gene (reference sequence). The CDR3 has 14 amino acids. V was pared by 1 base and J by 4 bases, with 11 bases between. The CDR3, as DNA: TGTGCCTGGAGTGAGTGGCGGGAGAATCAGCCCCAGCATTTT. It translates to CAWSEWRENQPQHF.

Only one count was recorded for this clone. The chain has TRBV11-3 and TRBJ2-1, with a tentative D call TRBD1 (6 bases). The CDR3 is 13 amino acids. CDR1 SGHNT and CDR2 YENEEA come from the germline V gene. The V gene lost 5 bases and the J gene lost 9 bases, with 14 bases spanning the gap. The CDR3 spells CASSPRTASEQFF. CDR3 in DNA: TGTGCCAGCAGCCCCAGGACAGCCTCTGAGCAGTTCTTC.

V usage is TRBV29-1 and J usage is TRBJ2-3; the match to TRBD1 covers 9 bases. Germline V gene data show CDR1 as SQVTM and CDR2 as ANQGSEA. This CDR3 has 14 residues. The J segment lost 5 bases and the V segment lost 6 bases, leaving 9 bases of the junction unmatched. The CDR3 protein is CSVGTGGVRDTQYF. The CDR3 bases are TGCAGCGTGGGAACAGGGGGCGTAAGAGATACGCAGTATTTT.

The chain has TRBV11-3 and TRBJ1-1, with D uncertain. Germline values: CDR1 SGHNT, CDR2 YENEEA. V dropped 2 bases and J dropped 2 bases, with 6 bases sitting between them. The CDR3 runs to 13 residues. CDR3 bases: TGTGCCAGCAGCTTAAATGTCAACACTGAAGCTTTCTTT. The encoded protein is CASSLNVNTEAFF.

The CDR3 reads CASSLGGSPSTDTQYF. The CDR3 DNA reads TGCGCCAGCAGCTTAGGCGGGAGCCCTAGCACAGATACGCAGTATTTT. V is TRBV5-1 and J is TRBJ2-3; 7 nucleotides align to TRBD2. The CDR3 has 16 residues. Trimming took 2 bases from V and 0 from J; bases not matched to a gene: 6. Germline lookup yields CDR1 SGHRS and CDR2 YFSETQ.

V usage is TRBV20-1 and J usage is TRBJ2-7; possibly TRBD2 for D (6 bases). The CDR3 extends over 11 amino acids. V gave up 5 bases and J gave up 7 bases, with 12 bases separating them. From germline, CDR1 is DFQATT and CDR2 SNEGSKA (reference sequence). The CDR3 DNA is TGCAGTGCTGTGGGAGGTCTGGAGCAGTACTTC. Its protein product is CSAVGGLEQYF.

The chain combines TRBV29-1 with TRBJ1-5; the D gene is possibly TRBD1 (6 bases). This CDR3 spans 12 amino acids. Germline CDR1 and CDR2: SQVTM and ANQGSEA. With 6 bases removed from V and 7 bases from J, the gap between germline ends came to 13 bases. The CDR3 bases are TGCAGCGTCCAACAGGGAGGACAGCCCCAGCATTTT. Amino acids: CSVQQGGQPQHF. Drawing the rest from reference TRBV29-1 and TRBJ1-5, the complete variable domain is SAVISQKPSRDICQRGTSLTIQCQVDSQVTMMFWYRQQPGQSLTLIATANQGSEATYESGFVIDKFPISRPNLTFSTLTVSNMSPEDSSIYLCSVQQGGQPQHFGDGTRLSIL.

The chain carries TRBV2 and TRBJ1-5; unclear D gene. The CDR3 is 11 residues long. Germline CDR1 SNHLY, CDR2 FYNNEI. The V gene lost 8 bases and the J gene lost 6 bases, with 8 bases spanning the gap. CDR3 nucleotides: TGTGCCAGCTTAGAAGGTCAGCCCCAGCATTTT. Translated, it gives CASLEGQPQHF.

The chain is built from TRBV18 and TRBJ2-5; D tentatively fits TRBD1 or TRBD2 (5 bases each). Germline CDR1 is KGHSH and CDR2 is LQKENI. V dropped 6 bases and J dropped 2 bases, with 10 bases sitting between them. The CDR3 length is 13 residues. This chain's CDR3 is CASSLGRQETQYF. For the CDR3, the DNA is TGTGCCAGCTCGCTGGGACGGCAAGAGACCCAGTACTTC.

The chain employs TRBV28 and TRBJ2-6; D gene ambiguous. CDR1 MDHEN and CDR2 SYDVKM come from the germline V gene. The CDR3 is 15 amino acids. V was trimmed by 2 bases and J by 2 bases, leaving 7 bases between them. CDR3 nucleotide sequence: TGTGCCAGCAGTTTAAGACTGGCTGGGGCCAACGTCCTGACTTTC. Amino acids: CASSLRLAGANVLTF. Variable domain in full (rest from reference TRBV28 and TRBJ2-6): DVKVTQSSRYLVKRTGEKVFLECVQDMDHENMFWYRQDPGLGLRLIYFSYDVKMKEKGDIPEGYSVSREKKERFSLILESASTNQTSMYLCASSLRLAGANVLTFGAGSRLTVL.

The chain carries TRBV11-2 and TRBJ1-3, with D tentatively TRBD1 (5 bases). The CDR3 spans 15 residues. CDR1 is SGHAT, CDR2 FQNNGV, per germline. V lost 6 bases, J lost 0 bases, and 12 bases lay in between. The CDR3 DNA is TGTGCCAGCAGTCTGGGGGGTGTCTCTGGAAACACCATATATTTT. This gives the protein CASSLGGVSGNTIYF.

This rearrangement joins TRBV5-4 to TRBJ2-3, with 8 bases aligning to TRBD2. Germline values: CDR1 SGHNT, CDR2 YYREEE (reference sequence). J gave up 0 bases and V 6 bases, and 9 bases lay outside the gene matches. The CDR3 has 16 residues. The chain's CDR3 is CASTPAGGTSTDTQYF. DNA of the CDR3: TGTGCCAGCACCCCGGCGGGGGGAACTAGCACAGATACGCAGTATTTT. The full variable domain, in which reference TRBV5-4 and TRBJ2-3 provide the parts outside the CDR3, is ETGVTQSPTHLIKTRGQQVTLRCSSQSGHNTVSWYQQALGQGPQFIFQYYREEENGRGNFPPRFSGLQFPNYSSELNVNALELDDSALYLCASTPAGGTSTDTQYFGPGTRLTVL.

This chain joins TRBV4-1 and TRBJ2-7; the D gene is possibly TRBD2 (7 bases). Germline CDR1 and CDR2: MGHRA and YSYEKL. The V gene lost 4 bases and the J gene lost 5 bases, with 18 bases spanning the gap. The CDR3 length is 15 residues. The CDR3 DNA reads as TGCGCCAGCAGCCGCGAGTATGGGGGGGCGGACGAGCAGTACTTC. It codes for CASSREYGGADEQYF.

This clone was detected a few times. The chain links TRBV29-1 to TRBJ1-5; D possibly corresponds to TRBD1 (5 bases). Germline V gives CDR1 SQVTM, CDR2 ANQGSEA. V lost 4 bases, J lost 7 bases, and 17 bases lay in between. The CDR3 consists of 14 residues. The CDR3 DNA reads as TGCAGCGTTGGACTCGGGGGGGAAAGGCAGCCCCAGCATTTT. This codes for CSVGLGGERQPQHF.

The genes are TRBV6-1 and TRBJ2-7; 9 bases align to TRBD1. Germline values: CDR1 MNHNS, CDR2 SASEGT. The CDR3 contains 13 residues. The junction had 4 bases not matched to a gene; V was cut back by 6 bases and J by 4 bases. Here the CDR3 reads CASSRQGEYEQYF. The CDR3 DNA follows: TGTGCCAGCAGCCGACAGGGGGAGTACGAGCAGTACTTC.

This clone was detected only a few times. The chain joins TRBV5-6 to TRBJ2-6; weak D call: TRBD1 (6 bases). Trimming stripped 2 bases from V and 1 base from J, with 13 bases between. The germline CDR1 and CDR2 sequences are SGHDT and YYEEEE. The CDR3 totals 17 residues. This chain's CDR3 is CASSLPGETSGANVLTF. The DNA of the CDR3 is TGTGCCAGCAGCTTACCAGGGGAGACTTCTGGGGCCAACGTCCTGACTTTC.

This clone was picked up a small number of times. The genes are TRBV2 and TRBJ2-2; 7 positions match TRBD2. J was trimmed by 6 bases and V by 2 bases; bases with no gene match: 6. The CDR3 sequence is 15 residues long. CDR1 is SNHLY and CDR2 is FYNNEI in the germline V gene. Written as DNA, the CDR3 is TGTGCCAGCAGTGAACAGGCAGGGAGGGCCGGGGAGCTGTTTTTT. Translated: CASSEQAGRAGELFF. Looking up the rest from reference TRBV2 and TRBJ2-2 gives the full variable domain: EPEVTQTPSHQVTQMGQEVILRCVPISNHLYFYWYRQILGQKVEFLVSFYNNEISEKSEIFDDQFSVERPDGSNFTLKIRSTKLEDSAMYFCASSEQAGRAGELFFGEGSRLTVL.

The rearrangement joins TRBV29-1 to TRBJ2-7; either TRBD1 or TRBD2 may supply D (5 bases each). The CDR3 loop spans 12 amino acids. Looked up from germline, CDR1 is SQVTM and CDR2 is ANQGSEA. V lost 6 bases and J 3 bases, leaving 12 bases between the germline ends. CDR3 sequence (DNA): TGCAGCGTGAGGGCAGGGAGCTACGAGCAGTACTTC. This sequence encodes CSVRAGSYEQYF.